The 18 T cell receptor beta chains listed next were all sequenced from one sample in a study of T cell repertoires in cytomegalovirus infection. TCRdb passed the reads through MiXCR, listing each CDR3 protein once. The sample lists tens of thousands of distinct CDR3 sequences; more than 20% were seen once. No antigen has been assigned to these receptors. The sequenced sample consisted of PBMCs, sequenced either directly or after in vitro stimulation (not recorded which). All receptors come from a human donor in good health (CMV status not recorded). Some clones in this sample may be carry-over from other donors' samples.

This clonotype came up many times. The chain couples TRBV28 to TRBJ1-5, with D possibly matching TRBD1 (6 bases). Looked up from germline, CDR1 is MDHEN and CDR2 is SYDVKM. The ends were cut back, 7 bases at V and 6 bases at J, with 16 bases in the middle. The CDR3 totals 14 residues. The CDR3 DNA is TGTGCCAGCACCTCGTTAGGGGGACCTCAGCCCCAGCATTTT. Protein: CASTSLGGPQPQHF. Full variable domain (missing parts from reference TRBV28 and TRBJ1-5): DVKVTQSSRYLVKRTGEKVFLECVQDMDHENMFWYRQDPGLGLRLIYFSYDVKMKEKGDIPEGYSVSREKKERFSLILESASTNQTSMYLCASTSLGGPQPQHFGDGTRLSIL.

Here the CDR3 DNA reads TGTGCCACTTCAGGGGGCGCGAGGTTGGGCGCAGATACGCAGTATTTT. It codes for CATSGGARLGADTQYF. V gene TRBV24-1 combines with J gene TRBJ2-3; TRBD1 matches 8 bases. Germline V CDR1 and CDR2: KGHDR, SFDVKD. This CDR3 is built from 16 residues. Trimming took 10 bases from V and 4 from J; bases not matched to a gene: 15.

V gene TRBV6-1 combines with J gene TRBJ1-1; 9 nucleotides align to TRBD1. The CDR3 extends over 14 amino acids. V lost 7 bases and J lost 1; bases outside the gene matches: 4. The V gene's germline CDR1 is MNHNS and CDR2 SASEGT. The chain's CDR3 is CASTKQGANTEAFF. The CDR3, as DNA: TGTGCCAGCACTAAACAGGGGGCGAACACTGAAGCTTTCTTT.

In this sample, this clonotype turned up many times. The V call is TRBV7-9, the J call TRBJ1-2; 12 bases map to TRBD1. This CDR3 contains 15 residues. Germline assignment: CDR1 SEHNR and CDR2 FQNEAQ (reference sequence). V was pared by 6 bases and J by 2 bases, with 4 bases of the junction left unmatched. CDR3 nucleotide sequence: TGTGCCAGCAGGCCAGGGACAGGGGGCAACTATGGCTACACCTTC. Its translation is CASRPGTGGNYGYTF.

Within the sample, this clonotype is medium-sized. V and J are TRBV28 and TRBJ1-4, with no clear D. The CDR3 extends over 13 amino acids. Germline CDR1 reads MDHEN; CDR2 reads SYDVKM. Trimming removed 8 bases from V and 0 bases from J, with 7 bases in between. CDR3 loop: CASCIATNEKLFF. The CDR3 DNA sequence: TGTGCCAGCTGCATAGCAACTAATGAAAAACTGTTTTTT.

The chain has TRBV12-3 or TRBV12-4 and TRBJ1-5; D is unresolved. This CDR3 has 15 residues. The ends were cut back, 0 bases at V and 2 bases at J, with 8 bases in the middle. The CDR3 DNA is TGTGCCAGCAGTTTAGCAGAGGGTGGCAATCAGCCCCAGCATTTT. Translating it yields CASSLAEGGNQPQHF.

This clonotype was seen only a few times. The chain carries TRBV4-3 and TRBJ2-7, with D uncertain. The V gene lost 0 bases and the J gene lost 2 bases, with 11 bases spanning the gap. The CDR3 consists of 15 residues. Germline V gene data show CDR1 as LGHNA and CDR2 as YSLEER. CDR3 amino acids: CASSQDRLVPYEQYF. The CDR3 bases are TGCGCCAGCAGCCAAGATCGTCTGGTCCCCTACGAGCAGTACTTC.

In its sample, this clonotype was seen a few times. The rearrangement joins TRBV4-1 to TRBJ1-3; possibly TRBD1 for D (6 bases). CDR1 and CDR2 from the germline V gene are MGHRA and YSYEKL. Trimming left V 1 base short and J 1 base short, with 8 bases between. This CDR3 comprises 15 residues. The CDR3 spells CASSQAQGSGNTIYF. In DNA form, the CDR3 reads TGCGCCAGCAGCCAAGCCCAGGGGTCTGGAAACACCATATATTTT.

This rearrangement joins TRBV4-1 to TRBJ1-3, with a tentative D call TRBD1 (6 bases). The CDR3 consists of 17 residues. Germline V gene data show CDR1 as MGHRA and CDR2 as YSYEKL. V was shortened by 5 bases and J by 0 bases, with 17 bases between the two germline ends. The CDR3 sequence: CASSLQGLGPSGNTIYF. The CDR3 DNA follows: TGCGCCAGCAGCTTACAGGGCTTGGGACCCTCTGGAAACACCATATATTTT.

This clonotype was recorded many times. The chain uses TRBV7-9 and TRBJ1-5, with unresolved D. Trimming shortened V by 2 bases and J by 5 bases, and 7 bases separated the two germline ends. Per germline, CDR1 SEHNR and CDR2 FQNEAQ (reference sequence). This CDR3 has 13 residues. The CDR3: CASSLLSHQPQHF. The CDR3 region has the DNA TGTGCCAGCAGCTTATTATCACATCAGCCCCAGCATTTT.

This chain connects TRBV5-5 to TRBJ1-5; D is ambiguous. V was pared by 3 bases and J by 6 bases, with 22 bases between. Germline V gives CDR1 SGHKS, CDR2 YYEKEE (reference sequence). CDR3 length: 17 amino acids. CDR3 loop: CASSSGPRPSSRQPQHF. The CDR3, as DNA: TGTGCCAGCAGCTCTGGACCAAGACCCTCATCCCGTCAGCCCCAGCATTTT.

This clonotype appeared a few times. This sequence joins TRBV7-4 and TRBJ1-2; TRBD1 aligns across 7 bases. The V and J ends lost 5 bases and 3 bases, in that order; junction bases with no gene match: 9. Germline V CDR1 and CDR2: SGHVT, SQSDAQ. This CDR3 has 15 amino acids. CDR3 bases: TGTGCCAGCAGCCCCGGGACAGCTTCTTACTATGGCTACACCTTC. It translates to CASSPGTASYYGYTF.

This clonotype has more than one count but fewer than ten. The V call is TRBV6-1, the J call TRBJ2-7, with 9 bases fitting TRBD2. The CDR3 spans 15 residues. CDR1 MNHNS and CDR2 SASEGT come from the germline V gene. Unmatched junction bases numbered 7, after V lost 5 bases and J lost 2 bases. The CDR3 here is CASSISGGYPYEQYF. As DNA, the CDR3 is TGTGCCAGCAGTATTAGCGGGGGCTACCCCTACGAGCAGTACTTC.

This clonotype has a handful of counts. The chain combines TRBV30 with TRBJ2-7; TRBD2 matches 8 bases. The CDR3 sequence is 15 residues long. J gave up 0 bases and V 4 bases, and 8 bases lay outside the gene matches. In germline, CDR1 is GTSNPN, CDR2 SVGIG (reference sequence). CDR3 region: CAWTYGGGISYEQYF. The CDR3 region has the DNA TGTGCCTGGACCTACGGGGGGGGCATCTCCTACGAGCAGTACTTC. The variable domain in full, with the rest retrieved from reference TRBV30 and TRBJ2-7, is SQTIHQWPATLVQPVGSPLSLECTVEGTSNPNLYWYRQAAGRGLQLLFYSVGIGQISSEVPQNLSASRPQDRQFILSSKKLLLSDSGFYLCAWTYGGGISYEQYFGPGTRLTVT.

Ten or more counts support this clonotype. The CDR3 coding sequence is TGTGCCAGCAGTTTAGTTCGCCCGAGCTCCTACAATGAGCAGTTCTTC. It is translated as CASSLVRPSSYNEQFF. The genes are TRBV12-3 or TRBV12-4 and TRBJ2-1, with D hard to call. This CDR3 is 16 amino acids long. V lost 1 base to trimming and J lost 0 bases, with 10 bases between them.

The chain is built from TRBV7-9 and TRBJ1-1; maybe TRBD1 (6 bases). Germline V lookup: CDR1 SEHNR, CDR2 FQNEAQ (reference sequence). Deletions cut 3 bases from V and 5 bases from J, with 13 bases between. The CDR3 is 14 amino acids. The CDR3 is CASSFKGGGTEAFF. The CDR3 region has the DNA TGTGCCAGCAGCTTCAAAGGGGGGGGAACTGAAGCTTTCTTT.

The chain couples TRBV6-1 to TRBJ2-3; 8 nucleotides match TRBD1. The CDR3 consists of 13 residues. The J segment lost 3 bases and the V segment lost 6 bases, leaving 2 bases of the junction unmatched. Germline CDR1 reads MNHNS; CDR2 reads SASEGT. CDR3: CASRGQGTDTQYF. CDR3 nucleotides: TGTGCCAGCAGAGGACAGGGAACAGATACGCAGTATTTT.

This clonotype was observed many times. The genes are TRBV7-2 and TRBJ2-7, with D perhaps TRBD2 (6 bases). Germline lookup yields CDR1 SGHTA and CDR2 FQGNSA. This CDR3 is 14 amino acids long. Trimming removed 3 bases from V and 3 bases from J, with 12 bases in between. This CDR3 reads CASSLGLLYYEQYF. As DNA, the CDR3 is TGTGCCAGCAGCTTGGGACTTTTATACTACGAGCAGTACTTC.